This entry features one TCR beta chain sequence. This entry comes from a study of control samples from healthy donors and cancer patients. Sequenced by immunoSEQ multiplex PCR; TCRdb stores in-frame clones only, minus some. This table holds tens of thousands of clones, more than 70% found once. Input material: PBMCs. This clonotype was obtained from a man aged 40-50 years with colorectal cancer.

The CDR3 spells CASSLGLVRDTQYF. CDR3 bases: TGTGCCAGCAGCCTAGGACTAGTTCGAGATACGCAGTATTTT. The genes are TRBV3-1 (or the pseudogene TRBV3-2) and TRBJ2-3; 7 bases are a match to TRBD2. The CDR3 sequence is 14 residues long. Germline CDR1 reads LGHDT; CDR2 reads YNNKEL (reference sequence). The V gene end was trimmed by 4 bases and the J gene end by 5 bases; junction bases not matched to a gene: 6.